The 19 T cell receptor beta chains listed next were all sequenced from one sample in a study of cytomegalovirus exposure and HLA in healthy donors. Primers for the PCR totalled 60 Vbeta and 13 Jbeta. The repertoire was sequenced with immunoSEQ multiplex PCR; TCRdb's copy has only in-frame clones and lacks some. This sample has about 190,000 clones, with over 70% found just once. Material: PBMCs. These receptors came from a man aged 25 to 40 in good health and CMV-seronegative.

This sequence joins TRBV4-1 and TRBJ2-7; 8 bases align to TRBD1. The ends lost 0 bases at V and 2 bases at J; junction bases unmatched: 6. Germline V gives CDR1 MGHRA, CDR2 YSYEKL. The CDR3 runs to 16 residues. The CDR3 DNA reads as TGCGCCAGCAGCCAAGACGGACAGGGAATGCCCTACGAGCAGTACTTC. This sequence encodes CASSQDGQGMPYEQYF.

The chain couples TRBV10-2 to TRBJ2-1, with TRBD1 identical over 9 bases. Germline V gene data show CDR1 as WSHSY and CDR2 as SAAADI. V lost 6 bases and J lost 7; bases outside the gene matches: 13. This CDR3 comprises 16 residues. CDR3 residues: CASRVKGGDRANEQFF. For the CDR3, the DNA is TGCGCCAGCAGAGTGAAGGGGGGGGACAGGGCGAATGAGCAGTTCTTC.

This chain links TRBV7-2 with TRBJ2-1; D might be TRBD1 (6 bases). Germline values: CDR1 SGHTA, CDR2 FQGNSA. The V end lost 7 bases, the J end lost 7 bases, and 14 bases lay between the germline ends. The CDR3 contains 13 residues. Here the CDR3 DNA reads TGTGCCAGCACCCCTAATAGGGGGAATGAGCAGTTCTTC. It specifies CASTPNRGNEQFF.

V usage is TRBV11-2 and J usage is TRBJ1-4; D is ambiguous. V lost 5 bases and J lost 8, with 15 bases in between. Per the germline V gene, CDR1 is SGHAT and CDR2 is FQNNGV. This CDR3 comprises 14 residues. CDR3 sequence reads: CASSHPGLQEKLFF. DNA for the CDR3: TGTGCCAGCAGCCATCCCGGACTTCAGGAAAAACTGTTTTTT.

The rearrangement uses TRBV6-4 and TRBJ2-5, with 7 bases identical to TRBD2. The DNA end is a closer match to TRBJ2-7, so the J assignment may be wrong. The germline V gene encodes CDR1 MRHNA and CDR2 SNTAGT. The length of the CDR3 is 16 residues. CDR3 loop: CASSDSGGRESYEQYF. Here the CDR3 DNA reads TGTGCCAGCAGTGACTCGGGGGGGAGAGAATCCTACGAGCAGTACTTC.

The CDR3 sequence: CASSYSRGSTDTQYF. In nucleotides, the CDR3 is TGTGCCAGCAGTTACTCGCGGGGGAGCACAGATACGCAGTATTTT. This chain uses TRBV6-5 with TRBJ2-3; 7 positions match TRBD2. CDR3 size: 15 residues. Germline V gene sequence: CDR1 MNHEY, CDR2 SVGAGI. J was trimmed by 0 bases and V by 0 bases; bases with no gene match: 0.

The V and J genes are TRBV28 and TRBJ1-4; D is undetermined. The length of the CDR3 is 15 residues. Germline CDR1 MDHEN, CDR2 SYDVKM. Trimming took 4 bases from V and 6 from J, leaving 15 bases between them. CDR3 nucleotides: TGTGCCAGCAGTTACGGAGGGCGGGGAGATGAAAAACTGTTTTTT. This encodes CASSYGGRGDEKLFF.

This clone was seen only once. The chain links TRBV19 to TRBJ2-1; 8 positions agree with TRBD2. Looked up from germline, CDR1 is LNHDA and CDR2 is SQIVND (reference sequence). The CDR3 spans 15 residues. V trimming: 3 bases; J trimming: 6 bases; junction bases outside the gene matches: 7. CDR3 sequence (DNA): TGTGCCAGTAGTATCCTACCGGGACTAGGCAATGAGCAGTTCTTC. Translating gives CASSILPGLGNEQFF. Full variable domain (remainder filled in from reference TRBV19 and TRBJ2-1): DGGITQSPKYLFRKEGQNVTLSCEQNLNHDAMYWYRQDPGQGLRLIYYSQIVNDFQKGDIAEGYSVSREKKESFPLTVTSAQKNPTAFYLCASSILPGLGNEQFFGPGTRLTVL.

The rearrangement joins TRBV10-1 to TRBJ2-5; 9 nucleotides line up with TRBD1. The better agreement between TRBJ2-7 and the DNA end casts doubt on the J call. CDR1 is WNHNN and CDR2 is SYGVQD in the germline V gene (reference sequence). The CDR3 runs 15 residues. The CDR3 sequence: CASSDHRGPNYEQYF. The CDR3 nucleotides are TGCGCCAGCAGTGACCACAGGGGGCCGAACTACGAGCAGTACTTC.

Only a few counts were recorded for this clone. The J gene is TRBJ2-1, the V gene TRBV5-1; perhaps TRBD2 as D (6 bases). Germline lookup yields CDR1 SGHRS and CDR2 YFSETQ. Trimming shortened V by 4 bases and J by 6 bases, and 17 bases separated the two germline ends. CDR3 length: 15 residues. CDR3 loop: CASSPGTFGPNEQFF. The CDR3 nucleotides are TGCGCCAGCAGCCCCGGGACTTTTGGTCCCAATGAGCAGTTCTTC.

The chain joins TRBV5-6 to TRBJ2-2; D perhaps matches TRBD1 (6 bases). This CDR3 contains 16 residues. Germline V gene lookup returns CDR1 SGHDT and CDR2 YYEEEE. Trimming left V 4 bases short and J 13 bases short, with 26 bases between. The CDR3 protein is CASSPLEKTGSSVLFF. The CDR3 DNA reads TGTGCCAGCAGCCCACTAGAAAAGACAGGTTCGAGTGTGCTGTTTTTT.

J is TRBJ2-7 and V is TRBV7-9; maybe TRBD1 (5 bases). The germline V gene has CDR1 SEHNR and CDR2 FQNEAQ (reference sequence). Trimming took 2 bases from V and 5 from J, leaving 13 bases between them. This CDR3 has 14 amino acids. The CDR3 loop is CASSLTVRANEQYF. The CDR3 DNA follows: TGTGCCAGCAGCTTAACGGTCAGGGCGAACGAGCAGTACTTC.

J is TRBJ1-2 and V is TRBV6-1; 8 bases are a match to TRBD1. Unmatched junction bases numbered 1, after V lost 4 bases and J lost 3 bases. In germline, CDR1 is MNHNS, CDR2 SASEGT. This CDR3 contains 13 residues. The CDR3 region is CASSVDRDYGYTF. CDR3 DNA sequence: TGTGCCAGCAGTGTGGACAGGGACTATGGCTACACCTTC.

The chain combines TRBV5-1 with TRBJ1-2, with 7 bases fitting TRBD1. This CDR3 comprises 14 residues. V gave up 4 bases and J gave up 2 bases; unmatched junction bases: 5. The V gene's germline CDR1 is SGHRS and CDR2 YFSETQ. The chain's CDR3 is CASSVGQFNYGYTF. CDR3 DNA sequence: TGCGCCAGCAGCGTGGGACAGTTCAACTATGGCTACACCTTC.

The rearrangement joins TRBV6-1 to TRBJ1-4; 7 bases agree with TRBD1. Trimming at V came to 0 bases and at J to 5 bases, leaving 6 bases not matched to a gene. This CDR3 is built from 16 residues. Germline CDR1 MNHNS, CDR2 SASEGT. DNA for the CDR3: TGTGCCAGCAGTGAAGCGGGGACAGTGCCCAATGAAAAACTGTTTTTT. It codes for CASSEAGTVPNEKLFF.

The chain employs TRBV28 and TRBJ1-4, with 7 bases matching TRBD1. Losses at the gene ends were 7 bases for V and 12 bases for J; bases not matched to a gene: 17. Germline V gene sequence: CDR1 MDHEN, CDR2 SYDVKM. The CDR3 is 15 residues long. The CDR3 region is CASMGPGQSPRELFF. The CDR3 DNA reads TGTGCCAGCATGGGACCGGGACAGAGTCCGAGGGAACTGTTTTTT.

The chain links TRBV18 to TRBJ1-2; 8 bases map to TRBD1. The CDR3 loop spans 14 amino acids. Trimming removed 2 bases from V and 8 bases from J; junction bases left unmatched: 7. The germline V gene encodes CDR1 KGHSH and CDR2 LQKENI. The CDR3 sequence: CASSPKQGGVGYTF. The CDR3 nucleotides read TGTGCCAGCTCACCAAAACAGGGGGGCGTGGGCTACACCTTC.

Regarding this clone: Sequence at one end of the junction differs from germline and may be a read error. The chain uses TRBV7-9 and TRBJ2-7, with 11 bases that match TRBD2. CDR3 length: 16 residues. CDR1 is SEHNR, CDR2 FQNEAQ, per germline (reference sequence). CDR3 in DNA: TGTTCCAGCAGCACTTTTAGCGGGAGGGCCTTATACGAGCAGTACTTC. Encoded protein: CSSSTFSGRALYEQYF. The full variable domain, rest sourced from reference TRBV7-9 and TRBJ2-7, is DTGVSQNPRHKITKRGQNVTFRCDPISEHNRLYWYRQTLGQGPEFLTYFQNEAQLEKSRLLSDRFSAERPKGSFSTLEIQRTEQGDSAMYLCSSSTFSGRALYEQYFGPGTRLTVT.

This chain joins TRBV6-5 and TRBJ1-6; 10 positions match TRBD1. This CDR3 is 14 amino acids long. V lost 5 bases and J lost 10; bases outside the gene matches: 5. Germline values: CDR1 MNHEY, CDR2 SVGAGI. The CDR3 DNA reads as TGTGCCAGCAGTAGACAGGGGGCAGAGTCACCCCTCCACTTT. Encoded protein: CASSRQGAESPLHF.